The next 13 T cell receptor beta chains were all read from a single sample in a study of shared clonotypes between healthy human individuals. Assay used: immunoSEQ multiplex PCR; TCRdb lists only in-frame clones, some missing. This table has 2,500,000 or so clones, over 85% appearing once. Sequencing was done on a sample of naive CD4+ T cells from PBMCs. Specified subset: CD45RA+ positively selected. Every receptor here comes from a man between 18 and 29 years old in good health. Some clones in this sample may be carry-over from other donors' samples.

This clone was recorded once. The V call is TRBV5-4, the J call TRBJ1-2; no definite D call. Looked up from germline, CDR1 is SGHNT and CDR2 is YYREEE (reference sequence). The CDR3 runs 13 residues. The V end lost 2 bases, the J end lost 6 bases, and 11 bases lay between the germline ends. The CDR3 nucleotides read TGTGCCAGCAGCTTTTACGTCCCCGATGGCTACACCTTC. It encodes CASSFYVPDGYTF. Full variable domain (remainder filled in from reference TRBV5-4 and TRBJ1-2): ETGVTQSPTHLIKTRGQQVTLRCSSQSGHNTVSWYQQALGQGPQFIFQYYREEENGRGNFPPRFSGLQFPNYSSELNVNALELDDSALYLCASSFYVPDGYTFGSGTRLTVV.

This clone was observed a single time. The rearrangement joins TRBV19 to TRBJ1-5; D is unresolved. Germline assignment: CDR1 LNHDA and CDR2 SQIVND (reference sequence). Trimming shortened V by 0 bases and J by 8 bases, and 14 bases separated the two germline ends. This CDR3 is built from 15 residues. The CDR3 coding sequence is TGTGCCAGTAGTATAGAGGGCCCGGTTGAAGAGCCCCAGCATTTT. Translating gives CASSIEGPVEEPQHF.

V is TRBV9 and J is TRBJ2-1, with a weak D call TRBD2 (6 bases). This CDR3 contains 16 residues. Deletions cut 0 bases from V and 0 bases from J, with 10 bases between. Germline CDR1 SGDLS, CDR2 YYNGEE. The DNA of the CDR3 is TGTGCCAGCAGCGTAGCGGGAGCGATCTCCTACAATGAGCAGTTCTTC. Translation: CASSVAGAISYNEQFF.

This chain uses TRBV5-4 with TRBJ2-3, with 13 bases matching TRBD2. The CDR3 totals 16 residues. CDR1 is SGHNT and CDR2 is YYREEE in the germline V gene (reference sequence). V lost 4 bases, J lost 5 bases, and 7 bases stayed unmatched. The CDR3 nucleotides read TGTGCCAGCAGCAGAGGACTAGCGGGAGAAGGAGATACGCAGTATTTT. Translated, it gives CASSRGLAGEGDTQYF. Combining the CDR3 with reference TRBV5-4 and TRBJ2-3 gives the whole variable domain ETGVTQSPTHLIKTRGQQVTLRCSSQSGHNTVSWYQQALGQGPQFIFQYYREEENGRGNFPPRFSGLQFPNYSSELNVNALELDDSALYLCASSRGLAGEGDTQYFGPGTRLTVL.

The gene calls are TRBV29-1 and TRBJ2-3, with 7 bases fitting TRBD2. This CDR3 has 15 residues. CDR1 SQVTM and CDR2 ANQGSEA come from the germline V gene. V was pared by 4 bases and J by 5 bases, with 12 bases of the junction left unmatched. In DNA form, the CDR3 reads TGCAGCGTTGGAGGCGGTGGTGGGAGGGAAGATACGCAGTATTTT. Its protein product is CSVGGGGGREDTQYF.

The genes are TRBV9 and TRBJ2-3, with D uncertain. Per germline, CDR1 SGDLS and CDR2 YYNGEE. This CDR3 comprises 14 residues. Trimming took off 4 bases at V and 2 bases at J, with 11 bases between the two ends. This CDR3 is CASSLESYTDTQYF. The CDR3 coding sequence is TGTGCCAGCAGCCTCGAGTCCTACACAGATACGCAGTATTTT. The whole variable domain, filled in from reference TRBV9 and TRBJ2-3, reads DSGVTQTPKHLITATGQRVTLRCSPRSGDLSVYWYQQSLDQGLQFLIQYYNGEERAKGNILERFSAQQFPDLHSELNLSSLELGDSALYFCASSLESYTDTQYFGPGTRLTVL.

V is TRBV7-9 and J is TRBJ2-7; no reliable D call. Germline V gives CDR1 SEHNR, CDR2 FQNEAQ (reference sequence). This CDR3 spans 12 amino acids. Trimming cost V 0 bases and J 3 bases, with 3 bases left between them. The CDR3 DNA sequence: TGTGCCAGCAGCTTAGCGGACTACGAGCAGTACTTC. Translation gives CASSLADYEQYF.

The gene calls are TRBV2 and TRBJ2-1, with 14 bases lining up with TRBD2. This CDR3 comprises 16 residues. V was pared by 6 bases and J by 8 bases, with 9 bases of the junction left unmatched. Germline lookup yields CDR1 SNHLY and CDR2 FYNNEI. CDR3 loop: CASSGGLAGVVDEQFF. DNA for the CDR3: TGTGCCAGCAGCGGGGGACTAGCGGGAGTAGTAGATGAGCAGTTCTTC.

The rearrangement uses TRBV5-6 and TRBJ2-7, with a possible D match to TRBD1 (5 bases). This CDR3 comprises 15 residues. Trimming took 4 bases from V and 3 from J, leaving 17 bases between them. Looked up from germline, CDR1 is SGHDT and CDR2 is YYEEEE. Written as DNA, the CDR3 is TGTGCCAGCAGCAACCCCTCTGCAGGGAACTACGAGCAGTACTTC. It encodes CASSNPSAGNYEQYF.

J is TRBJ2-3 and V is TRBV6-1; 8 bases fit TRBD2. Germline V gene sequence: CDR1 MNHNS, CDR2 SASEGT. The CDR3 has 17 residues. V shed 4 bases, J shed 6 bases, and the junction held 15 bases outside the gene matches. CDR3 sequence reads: CASSGQSRAGASDTQYF. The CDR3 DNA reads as TGTGCCAGCAGTGGACAATCCCGAGCGGGGGCGAGCGATACGCAGTATTTT.

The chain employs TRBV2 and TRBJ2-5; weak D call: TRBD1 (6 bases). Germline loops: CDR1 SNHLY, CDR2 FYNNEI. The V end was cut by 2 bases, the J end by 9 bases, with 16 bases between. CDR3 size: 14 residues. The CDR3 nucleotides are TGTGCCAGCAGTGAAAGGAACAGGGTTGAGGCCCAGTACTTC. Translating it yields CASSERNRVEAQYF. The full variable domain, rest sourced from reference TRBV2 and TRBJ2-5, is EPEVTQTPSHQVTQMGQEVILRCVPISNHLYFYWYRQILGQKVEFLVSFYNNEISEKSEIFDDQFSVERPDGSNFTLKIRSTKLEDSAMYFCASSERNRVEAQYFGPGTRLLVL.

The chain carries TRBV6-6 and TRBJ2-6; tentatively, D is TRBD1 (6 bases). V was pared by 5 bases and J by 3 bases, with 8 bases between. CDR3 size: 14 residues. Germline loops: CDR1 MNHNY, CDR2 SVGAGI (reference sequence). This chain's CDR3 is CASSKGDGANVLTF. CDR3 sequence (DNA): TGTGCCAGCAGTAAGGGGGATGGGGCCAACGTCCTGACTTTC.

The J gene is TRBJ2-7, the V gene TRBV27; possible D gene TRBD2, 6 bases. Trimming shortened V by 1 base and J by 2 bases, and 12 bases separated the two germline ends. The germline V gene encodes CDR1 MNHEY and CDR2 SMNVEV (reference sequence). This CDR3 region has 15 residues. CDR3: CASSLYYGTAYEQYF. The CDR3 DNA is TGTGCCAGCAGTTTATATTATGGGACTGCCTACGAGCAGTACTTC.